The next 19 T cell receptor beta chains were all read from a single sample in a study of regulatory T cells in long-lasting Graves disease. As for time point: newly diagnosed GD, antithyroid drugs for less than 3 months. Following extraction of RNA from PBMCs, that RNA was used to make the TCR library. For TCR beta, libraries came from iRepertoire HTBI primers and Arm-PCR of CDR3 regions. TCRdb fed the multiplex PCR reads into MiXCR, producing one record per CDR3 protein. The repertoire holds 400,000 to 650,000 distinct CDR3 sequences, with roughly 15% as singletons. Another study also made use of these data, one on T cells in Graves' hyperthyroidism and ophthalmopathy.

The sample in question was peripheral blood mononuclear cells (PBMCs), obtained at new diagnosis, from a patient treated with antithyroid drugs. The receptor source for this set is a middle-aged woman with Graves disease.

Note on this clonotype: A much larger clone differs from this one at a single base, so this may be a read error. The genes are TRBV5-8 and TRBJ2-1; 7 bases fit TRBD1. The J call may be incorrect, as the DNA end agrees better with TRBJ2-5. The CDR3 runs 14 residues. Germline CDR1 is SGHTS and CDR2 is YDEGEE. The CDR3 DNA reads as TGTGCCAGCAGCAGGGACAGCGTAAAAGGGACCCAGTACTTC. The encoded protein is CASSRDSVKGTQYF.

This clonotype was seen many times. CDR3 in amino acids: CAWSGAGLYSNQPQHF. The CDR3 region has the DNA TGTGCCTGGAGTGGCGCGGGCTTATATAGCAATCAGCCCCAGCATTTT. This chain links TRBV30 with TRBJ1-5; no clear D. CDR3 length: 16 residues. Germline V lookup: CDR1 GTSNPN, CDR2 SVGIG (reference sequence). V was pared by 1 base and J by 0 bases, with 13 bases between. Supplemented by reference TRBV30 and TRBJ1-5, the full variable domain reads SQTIHQWPATLVQPVGSPLSLECTVEGTSNPNLYWYRQAAGRGLQLLFYSVGIGQISSEVPQNLSASRPQDRQFILSSKKLLLSDSGFYLCAWSGAGLYSNQPQHFGDGTRLSIL.

This clonotype was seen many times. V and J are TRBV11-2 and TRBJ2-4; D gene uncertain. CDR1 is SGHAT, CDR2 FQNNGV, per germline. Trimming removed 6 bases at V and 9 bases at J, with 15 bases between. This CDR3 contains 13 residues. In nucleotides, the CDR3 is TGTGCCAGCAGTGAAGCCGAGCAAGCCATTCAGTACTTC. It specifies CASSEAEQAIQYF.

This clonotype was counted between two and nine times. The rearrangement links TRBV19 to TRBJ1-6; D may be TRBD1 (6 bases). Germline CDR1 is LNHDA and CDR2 is SQIVND (reference sequence). The CDR3 extends over 15 amino acids. V shed 5 bases and J shed 7 bases, with 15 bases lying between them. DNA of the CDR3: TGTGCCAGTAGTGTACAGGGTGGGGAAAATTCACCCCTCCACTTT. This translates into CASSVQGGENSPLHF.

In this sample, this clonotype turned up many times. The V and J genes are TRBV7-2 and TRBJ1-1; no clear D gene. Looked up from germline, CDR1 is SGHTA and CDR2 is FQGNSA. This CDR3 spans 14 amino acids. With 5 bases removed from V and 1 base from J, the gap between germline ends came to 11 bases. CDR3 DNA: TGTGCCAGCAGCACCGAGGCCAGGAACACTGAAGCTTTCTTT. Its protein product is CASSTEARNTEAFF.

This clonotype has a handful of counts. The chain couples TRBV7-6 to TRBJ2-7; 10 nucleotides align to TRBD1. J was trimmed by 7 bases and V by 5 bases; bases with no gene match: 11. CDR1 is SGHVS and CDR2 is FNYEAQ in the germline V gene. This CDR3 has 15 residues. In nucleotides, the CDR3 is TGTGCCAGCAGCCTACGGGACAGGGGTAGAGGGGAGCAGTACTTC. Translating it yields CASSLRDRGRGEQYF.

This clonotype was counted at least ten times. In DNA, the CDR3 is TGTGCCAGCAGCAAGGGCGGGGGTCCGTCCTACGAGCAGTACTTC. Its protein product is CASSKGGGPSYEQYF. The chain is built from TRBV7-6 and TRBJ2-7; 7 bases line up with TRBD2. The CDR3 has 15 residues. Germline assignment: CDR1 SGHVS and CDR2 FNYEAQ. The ends lost 5 bases at V and 1 base at J; junction bases unmatched: 8.

This clonotype was detected many times. This rearrangement joins TRBV2 to TRBJ2-1; 7 bases fit TRBD2. Trimming took 1 base from V and 8 from J; bases not matched to a gene: 2. This CDR3 spans 13 amino acids. Germline V lookup: CDR1 SNHLY, CDR2 FYNNEI. The CDR3 loop is CASSEVGRDEQFF. As DNA, the CDR3 is TGTGCCAGCAGTGAAGTGGGGAGGGATGAGCAGTTCTTC.

This clonotype was observed at least ten times. The CDR3, as DNA: TGTGCCAGCAGAACTAGCGGGGGGGCGGATGAGCAGTTCTTC. Translating gives CASRTSGGADEQFF. The V gene is TRBV5-5, the J gene TRBJ2-1; 13 positions match TRBD2. The CDR3 consists of 14 residues. V shed 5 bases and J 8 bases; nucleotides not matched to a gene: 4. CDR1 and CDR2 from the germline V gene are SGHKS and YYEKEE (reference sequence).

V gene TRBV6-2 or TRBV6-3 combines with J gene TRBJ2-7; D is undetermined. Germline V gene sequence: CDR1 MNHEY, CDR2 SVGEGT. V was shortened by 0 bases and J by 3 bases, with 9 bases between the two germline ends. The CDR3 runs 14 residues. The CDR3 loop reads CASSYSFQNYEQYF. The CDR3 coding sequence is TGTGCCAGCAGTTACTCGTTTCAGAACTACGAGCAGTACTTC.

The chain is built from TRBV5-4 and TRBJ2-1; the D gene could be TRBD1 or TRBD2 (5 bases each). There are 18 residues in the CDR3. V was cut by 0 bases and J by 9 bases, with 25 bases left in between. Germline V gene sequence: CDR1 SGHNT, CDR2 YYREEE (reference sequence). The DNA for the CDR3 is TGTGCCAGCAGCTTGGGAGCCCCGACAGCGGCCTCCTTCGGTGAGCAGTTCTTC. Residues: CASSLGAPTAASFGEQFF.

The table lists this clonotype with many counts. The chain has TRBV29-1 and TRBJ2-5, with D unresolved. Germline CDR1 reads SQVTM; CDR2 reads ANQGSEA. Between the trimmed V and J ends, which lost 1 base and 3 bases, there was a span of 6 bases. The CDR3 consists of 12 residues. The DNA for the CDR3 is TGCAGCGTTGAAGCCTTTGAAGAGACCCAGTACTTC. As protein: CSVEAFEETQYF. The whole variable domain, remainder taken from reference TRBV29-1 and TRBJ2-5, is SAVISQKPSRDICQRGTSLTIQCQVDSQVTMMFWYRQQPGQSLTLIATANQGSEATYESGFVIDKFPISRPNLTFSTLTVSNMSPEDSSIYLCSVEAFEETQYFGPGTRLLVL.

To note about this clonotype: This likely traces to a read error, being one base from a far larger clone. The V gene is TRBV12-3 or TRBV12-4, the J gene TRBJ2-4; 13 nucleotides match TRBD2. This CDR3 comprises 15 residues. J was trimmed by 15 bases and V by 6 bases; bases with no gene match: 14. This CDR3 is CASSLGGTSGETRYF. The CDR3 DNA reads as TGTGCCAGCAGCCTAGGCGGGACTAGCGGGGAGACCCGGTACTTC.

This clonotype was picked up many times. An end of the junction differs from the germline gene, which may be a read error. The chain is built from TRBV7-9 and TRBJ1-3; D uncertain. Germline V CDR1 and CDR2: SEHNR, FQNEAQ (reference sequence). The CDR3 spans 12 residues. In DNA, the CDR3 is TGTGCCAGCAGTTTAGACGGAAACACCATATATTTT. It is translated as CASSLDGNTIYF. The full variable domain, rest sourced from reference TRBV7-9 and TRBJ1-3, is DTGVSQNPRHKITKRGQNVTFRCDPISEHNRLYWYRQTLGQGPEFLTYFQNEAQLEKSRLLSDRFSAERPKGSFSTLEIQRTEQGDSAMYLCASSLDGNTIYFGEGSWLTVV.

This clonotype was seen a handful of times. The chain recombines TRBV4-1 with TRBJ1-5; D is unresolved. The CDR3 has 15 residues. The germline V and J ends were trimmed by 1 base and 2 bases, with 9 bases remaining between them. Germline V gene sequence: CDR1 MGHRA, CDR2 YSYEKL. The CDR3 nucleotides read TGCGCCAGCAGCCAAGTGGTCGTCGGCAATCAGCCCCAGCATTTT. Protein: CASSQVVVGNQPQHF.

The chain couples TRBV20-1 to TRBJ2-1; unclear D gene. This CDR3 is built from 14 residues. Germline V CDR1 and CDR2: DFQATT, SNEGSKA (reference sequence). V lost 3 bases to trimming and J lost 8 bases, with 17 bases between them. The CDR3 region has the DNA TGCAGTGCTAGTCAGTTACTCAGGATGGATGAGCAGTTCTTC. Translated, it gives CSASQLLRMDEQFF.

The rearrangement links TRBV5-1 to TRBJ1-5; D uncertain. The length of the CDR3 is 15 residues. The V and J ends lost 0 bases and 0 bases respectively, with 7 bases between them. CDR1 and CDR2 (germline): SGHRS, YFSETQ. CDR3 nucleotides: TGCGCCAGCAGCTTGGATGGATCTAGCAATCAGCCCCAGCATTTT. Translated: CASSLDGSSNQPQHF.

This clonotype was detected many times. The chain has TRBV27 and TRBJ1-3; unclear D gene. The CDR3 runs to 14 residues. Trimming removed 3 bases from V and 0 bases from J, with 6 bases in between. Germline assignment: CDR1 MNHEY and CDR2 SMNVEV (reference sequence). The CDR3 nucleotides are TGTGCCAGCAGTTTTGCGGACTCTGGAAACACCATATATTTT. Its translation: CASSFADSGNTIYF.

This clonotype showed up just a few times. The J gene is TRBJ1-1, the V gene TRBV12-3 or TRBV12-4; weak D call: TRBD1 (5 bases). This CDR3 contains 12 residues. Trimming cost V 5 bases and J 7 bases, with 11 bases left between them. CDR3 sequence (DNA): TGTGCCAGCAGTACCGGGACGTATGAAGCTTTCTTT. It encodes CASSTGTYEAFF.